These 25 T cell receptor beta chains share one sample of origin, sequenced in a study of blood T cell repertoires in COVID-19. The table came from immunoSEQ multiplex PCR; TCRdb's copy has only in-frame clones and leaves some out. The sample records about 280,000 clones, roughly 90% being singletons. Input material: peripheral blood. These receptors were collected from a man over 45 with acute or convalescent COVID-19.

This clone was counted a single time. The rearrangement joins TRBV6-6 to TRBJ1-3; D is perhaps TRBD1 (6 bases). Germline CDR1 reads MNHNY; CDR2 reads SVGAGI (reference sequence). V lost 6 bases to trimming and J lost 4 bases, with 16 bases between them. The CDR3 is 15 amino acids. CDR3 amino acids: CASRGTPDWGNTIYF. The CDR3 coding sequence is TGTGCCAGCAGGGGGACACCCGACTGGGGAAACACCATATATTTT.

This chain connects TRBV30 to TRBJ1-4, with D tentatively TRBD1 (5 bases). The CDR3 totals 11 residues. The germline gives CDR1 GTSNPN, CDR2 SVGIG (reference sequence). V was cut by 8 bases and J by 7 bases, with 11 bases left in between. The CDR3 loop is CAGDRGEKLFF. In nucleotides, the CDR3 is TGTGCCGGAGATAGGGGTGAAAAACTGTTTTTT.

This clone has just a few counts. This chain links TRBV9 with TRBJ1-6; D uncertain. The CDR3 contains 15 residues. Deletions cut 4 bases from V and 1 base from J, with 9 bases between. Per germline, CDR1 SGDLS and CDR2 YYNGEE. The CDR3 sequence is CASSSGDSYNSPLHF. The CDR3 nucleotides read TGTGCCAGCAGCTCTGGAGATTCCTATAATTCACCCCTCCACTTT.

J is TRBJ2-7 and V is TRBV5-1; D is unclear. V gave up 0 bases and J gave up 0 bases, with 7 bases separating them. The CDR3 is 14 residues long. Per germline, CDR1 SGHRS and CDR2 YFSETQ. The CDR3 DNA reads TGCGCCAGCAGCTTGGTTGGCCCCTCCTACGAGCAGTACTTC. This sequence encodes CASSLVGPSYEQYF.

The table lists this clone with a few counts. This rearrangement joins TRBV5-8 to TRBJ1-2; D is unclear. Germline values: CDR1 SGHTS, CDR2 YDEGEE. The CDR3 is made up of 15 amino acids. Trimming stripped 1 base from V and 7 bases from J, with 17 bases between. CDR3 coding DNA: TGTGCCAGCAGCTTGATCGAGACTAGTACCTCTGGCTACACCTTC. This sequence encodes CASSLIETSTSGYTF.

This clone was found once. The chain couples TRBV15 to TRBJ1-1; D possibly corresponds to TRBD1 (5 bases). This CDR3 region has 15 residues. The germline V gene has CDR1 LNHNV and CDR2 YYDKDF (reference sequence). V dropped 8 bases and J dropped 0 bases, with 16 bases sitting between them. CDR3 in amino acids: CATGAGGLLNTEAFF. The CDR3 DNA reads TGTGCCACCGGGGCGGGGGGGTTGTTGAACACTGAAGCTTTCTTT.

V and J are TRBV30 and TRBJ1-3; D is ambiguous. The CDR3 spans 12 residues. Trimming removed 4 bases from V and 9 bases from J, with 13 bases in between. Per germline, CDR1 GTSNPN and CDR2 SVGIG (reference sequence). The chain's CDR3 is CAWTPRPVTIYF. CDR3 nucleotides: TGTGCCTGGACCCCCCGTCCCGTCACCATATATTTT.

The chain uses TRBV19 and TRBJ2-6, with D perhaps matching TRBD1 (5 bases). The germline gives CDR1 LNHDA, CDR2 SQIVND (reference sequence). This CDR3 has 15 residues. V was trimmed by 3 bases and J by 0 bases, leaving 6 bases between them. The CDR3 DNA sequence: TGTGCCAGTAGTATGGACAACTCTGGGGCCAACGTCCTGACTTTC. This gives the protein CASSMDNSGANVLTF.

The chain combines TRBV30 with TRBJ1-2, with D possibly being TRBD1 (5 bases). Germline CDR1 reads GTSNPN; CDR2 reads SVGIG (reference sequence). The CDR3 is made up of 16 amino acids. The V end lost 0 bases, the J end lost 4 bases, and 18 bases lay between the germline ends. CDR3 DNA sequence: TGTGCCTGGAGTGTATCTCAGGGCTGGTTAGGCTATGGCTACACCTTC. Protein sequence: CAWSVSQGWLGYGYTF.

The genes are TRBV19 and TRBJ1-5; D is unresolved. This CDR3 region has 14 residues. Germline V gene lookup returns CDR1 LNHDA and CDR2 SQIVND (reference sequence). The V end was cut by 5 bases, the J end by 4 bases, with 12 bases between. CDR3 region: CASSARQVNQPQHF. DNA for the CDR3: TGTGCCAGTAGTGCTCGGCAGGTAAATCAGCCCCAGCATTTT.

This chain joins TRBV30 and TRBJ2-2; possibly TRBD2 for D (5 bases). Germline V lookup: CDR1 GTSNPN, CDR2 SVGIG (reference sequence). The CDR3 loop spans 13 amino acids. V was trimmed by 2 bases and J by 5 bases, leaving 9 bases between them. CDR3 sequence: CAWSRTGTGELFF. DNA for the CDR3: TGTGCCTGGAGTCGAACGGGGACCGGGGAGCTGTTTTTT.

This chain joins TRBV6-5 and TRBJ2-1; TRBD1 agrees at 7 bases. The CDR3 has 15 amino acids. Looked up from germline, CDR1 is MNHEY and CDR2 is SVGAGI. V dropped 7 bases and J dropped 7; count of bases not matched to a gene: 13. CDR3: CASNPARTGKNEQFF. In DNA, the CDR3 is TGTGCCAGCAACCCAGCCCGGACAGGTAAAAATGAGCAGTTCTTC.

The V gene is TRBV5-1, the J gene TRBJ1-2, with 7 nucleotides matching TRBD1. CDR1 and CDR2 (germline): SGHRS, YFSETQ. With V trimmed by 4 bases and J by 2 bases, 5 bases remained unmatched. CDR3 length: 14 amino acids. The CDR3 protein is CASSPGQENYGYTF. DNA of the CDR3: TGCGCCAGCAGCCCAGGACAGGAGAACTATGGCTACACCTTC.

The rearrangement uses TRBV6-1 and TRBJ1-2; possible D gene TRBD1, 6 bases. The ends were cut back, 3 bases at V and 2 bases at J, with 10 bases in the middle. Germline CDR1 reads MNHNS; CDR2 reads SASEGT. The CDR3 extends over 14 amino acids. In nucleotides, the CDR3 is TGTGCCAGCAGTGAGACAGGTACCAACTATGGCTACACCTTC. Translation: CASSETGTNYGYTF.

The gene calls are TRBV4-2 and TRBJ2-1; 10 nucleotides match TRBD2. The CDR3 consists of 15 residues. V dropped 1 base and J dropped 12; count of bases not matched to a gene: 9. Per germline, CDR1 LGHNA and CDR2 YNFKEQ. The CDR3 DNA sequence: TGTGCCAGCAGCCAAGTAGCGGGGGGACAGTTTGCGCAGTTCTTC. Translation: CASSQVAGGQFAQFF.

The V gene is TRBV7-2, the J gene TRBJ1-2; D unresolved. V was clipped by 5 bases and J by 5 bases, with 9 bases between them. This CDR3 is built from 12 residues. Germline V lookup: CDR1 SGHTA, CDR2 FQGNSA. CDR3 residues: CASSPGQYGYTF. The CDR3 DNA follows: TGTGCCAGCAGCCCGGGTCAGTATGGCTACACCTTC.

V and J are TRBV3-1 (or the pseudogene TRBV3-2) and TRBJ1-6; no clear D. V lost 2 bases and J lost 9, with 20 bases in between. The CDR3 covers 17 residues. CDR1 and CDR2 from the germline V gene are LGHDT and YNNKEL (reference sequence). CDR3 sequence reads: CASSQNGGQGGVSPLHF. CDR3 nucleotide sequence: TGTGCCAGCAGCCAAAATGGAGGGCAAGGAGGTGTTTCACCCCTCCACTTT.

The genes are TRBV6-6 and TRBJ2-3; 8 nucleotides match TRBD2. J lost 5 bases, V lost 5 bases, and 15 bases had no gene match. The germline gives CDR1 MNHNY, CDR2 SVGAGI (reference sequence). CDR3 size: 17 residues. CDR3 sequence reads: CASSLARRTSSGDTQYF. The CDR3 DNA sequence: TGTGCCAGCAGTCTGGCGAGACGGACTAGCAGCGGAGATACGCAGTATTTT.

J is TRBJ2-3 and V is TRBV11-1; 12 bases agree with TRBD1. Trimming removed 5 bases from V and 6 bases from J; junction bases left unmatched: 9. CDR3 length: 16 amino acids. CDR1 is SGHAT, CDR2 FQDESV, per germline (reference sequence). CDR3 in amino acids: CASSDRDRGRGDTQYF. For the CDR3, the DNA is TGTGCCAGCAGCGATCGGGACAGGGGGCGCGGTGATACGCAGTATTTT.

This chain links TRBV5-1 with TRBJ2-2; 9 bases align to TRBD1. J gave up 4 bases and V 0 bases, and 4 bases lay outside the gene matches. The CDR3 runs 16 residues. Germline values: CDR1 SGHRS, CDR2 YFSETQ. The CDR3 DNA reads TGCGCCAGCAGCTTGGTTGGGACAGGGACCACCGGGGAGCTGTTTTTT. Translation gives CASSLVGTGTTGELFF.

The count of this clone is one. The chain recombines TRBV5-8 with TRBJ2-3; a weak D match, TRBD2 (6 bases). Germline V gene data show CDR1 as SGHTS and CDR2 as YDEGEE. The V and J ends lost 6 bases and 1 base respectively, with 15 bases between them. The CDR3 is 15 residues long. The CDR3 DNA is TGTGCCAGCAACCACGGAGGGGAACGCACAGATACGCAGTATTTT. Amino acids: CASNHGGERTDTQYF.

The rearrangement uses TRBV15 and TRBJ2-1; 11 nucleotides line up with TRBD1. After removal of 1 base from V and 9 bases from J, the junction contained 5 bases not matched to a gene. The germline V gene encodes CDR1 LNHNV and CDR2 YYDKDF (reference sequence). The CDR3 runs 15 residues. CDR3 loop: CATSRGGTGGIEQFF. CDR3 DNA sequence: TGTGCCACCAGCAGAGGGGGGACAGGGGGTATTGAGCAGTTCTTC. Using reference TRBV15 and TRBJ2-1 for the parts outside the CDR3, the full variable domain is DAMVIQNPRYQVTQFGKPVTLSCSQTLNHNVMYWYQQKSSQAPKLLFHYYDKDFNNEADTPDNFQSRRPNTSFCFLDIRSPGLGDTAMYLCATSRGGTGGIEQFFGPGTRLTVL.

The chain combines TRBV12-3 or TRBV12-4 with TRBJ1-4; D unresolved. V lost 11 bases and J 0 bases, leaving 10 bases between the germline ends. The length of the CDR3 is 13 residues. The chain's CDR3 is CAVRYATNEKLFF. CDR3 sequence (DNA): TGTGCCGTCCGCTATGCAACTAATGAAAAACTGTTTTTT.

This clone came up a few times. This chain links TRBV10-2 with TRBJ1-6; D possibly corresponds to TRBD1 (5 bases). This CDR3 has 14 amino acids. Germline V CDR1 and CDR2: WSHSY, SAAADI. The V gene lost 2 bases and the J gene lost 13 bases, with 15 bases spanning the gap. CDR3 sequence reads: CASSEGDPGGPLHF. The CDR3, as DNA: TGCGCCAGCAGTGAGGGAGATCCGGGGGGTCCCCTCCACTTT.

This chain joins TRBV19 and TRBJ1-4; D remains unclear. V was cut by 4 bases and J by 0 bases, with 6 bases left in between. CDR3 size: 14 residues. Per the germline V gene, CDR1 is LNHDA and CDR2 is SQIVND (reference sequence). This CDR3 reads CASSTTSTNEKLFF. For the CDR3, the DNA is TGTGCCAGTAGTACAACTTCAACTAATGAAAAACTGTTTTTT.